This T cell receptor beta chain was identified in a study of OX40 agonist ivuxolimab in advanced cancers. As for the study in general: At 0.01 to 10 mg/kg, ivuxolimab was administered intravenously to patients every 2 weeks. Three patients responded partially, comprising one with hepatocellular carcinoma and two with cutaneous melanoma.

The V and J ends lost 7 bases and 2 bases respectively, with 17 bases between them. The CDR3 loop spans 15 amino acids. Germline loops: CDR1 MDHEN, CDR2 SYDVKM. Sequencing used immunoSEQ multiplex PCR; TCRdb keeps in-frame clones, though not all of them. The sample includes 25,000 to 35,000 clones, 82% of them seen just once. General study results and limits: Certain nonresponders likewise exhibited a low normalized T-cell clonal expansion. With doses of 0.1 to 3.0 mg/kg, CD4+ and CD8+ blood T cells had undergone clonal expansion by week 6.

This clone was found a few times. What it binds is not known. This material consisted of CD4+ or CD8+ T cells sorted from blood, taken in a trial of the OX40 agonist ivuxolimab. The TCR originated in an adult with an advanced solid tumor such as melanoma, head and neck, liver or kidney cancer. The chain is built from TRBV28 and TRBJ1-1, with D possibly matching TRBD1 (5 bases). In DNA form, the CDR3 reads TGTGCCAGCACCCAGCCAAGGGGCCTAAACACTGAAGCTTTCTTT. This gives the protein CASTQPRGLNTEAFF.